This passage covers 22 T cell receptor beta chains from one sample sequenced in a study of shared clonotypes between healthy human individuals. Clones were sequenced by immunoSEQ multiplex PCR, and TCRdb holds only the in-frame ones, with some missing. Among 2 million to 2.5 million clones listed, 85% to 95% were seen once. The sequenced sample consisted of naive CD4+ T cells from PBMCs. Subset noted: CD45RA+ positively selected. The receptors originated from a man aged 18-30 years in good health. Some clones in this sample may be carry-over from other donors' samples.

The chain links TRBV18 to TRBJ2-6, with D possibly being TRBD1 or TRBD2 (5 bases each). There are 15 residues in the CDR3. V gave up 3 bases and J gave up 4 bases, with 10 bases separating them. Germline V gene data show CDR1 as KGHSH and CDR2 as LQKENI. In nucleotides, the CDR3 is TGTGCCAGCTCACCGGGGACGGGAGGGGCCAACGTCCTGACTTTC. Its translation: CASSPGTGGANVLTF. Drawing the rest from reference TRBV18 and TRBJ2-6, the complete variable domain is NAGVMQNPRHLVRRRGQEARLRCSPMKGHSHVYWYRQLPEEGLKFMVYLQKENIIDESGMPKERFSAEFPKEGPSILRIQQVVRGDSAAYFCASSPGTGGANVLTFGAGSRLTVL.

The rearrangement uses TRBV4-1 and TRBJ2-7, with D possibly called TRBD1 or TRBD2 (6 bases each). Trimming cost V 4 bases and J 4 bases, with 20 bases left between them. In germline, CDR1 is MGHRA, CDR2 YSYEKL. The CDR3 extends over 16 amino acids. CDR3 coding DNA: TGCGCCAGCAGCCCACATGGGGAAAGGGGGAGGTACGAGCAGTACTTC. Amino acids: CASSPHGERGRYEQYF.

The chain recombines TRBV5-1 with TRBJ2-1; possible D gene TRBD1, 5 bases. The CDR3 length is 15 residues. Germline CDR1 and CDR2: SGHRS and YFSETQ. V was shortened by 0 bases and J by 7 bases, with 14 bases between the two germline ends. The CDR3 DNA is TGCGCCAGCAGCTTGGAGACAGCGACTGGGAATGAGCAGTTCTTC. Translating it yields CASSLETATGNEQFF.

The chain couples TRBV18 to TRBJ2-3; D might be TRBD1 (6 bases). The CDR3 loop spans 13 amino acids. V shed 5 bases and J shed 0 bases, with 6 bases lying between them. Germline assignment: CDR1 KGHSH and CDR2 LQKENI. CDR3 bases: TGTGCCAGCTCAAGGGGGAGCACAGATACGCAGTATTTT. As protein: CASSRGSTDTQYF. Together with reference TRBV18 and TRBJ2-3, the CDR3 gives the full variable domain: NAGVMQNPRHLVRRRGQEARLRCSPMKGHSHVYWYRQLPEEGLKFMVYLQKENIIDESGMPKERFSAEFPKEGPSILRIQQVVRGDSAAYFCASSRGSTDTQYFGPGTRLTVL.

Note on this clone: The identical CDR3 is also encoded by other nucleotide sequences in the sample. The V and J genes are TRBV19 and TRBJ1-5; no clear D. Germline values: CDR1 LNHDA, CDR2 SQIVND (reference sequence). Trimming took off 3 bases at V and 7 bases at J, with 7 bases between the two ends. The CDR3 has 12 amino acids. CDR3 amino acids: CASSILGQPQHF. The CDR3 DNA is TGTGCCAGTAGTATCCTGGGGCAGCCCCAGCATTTT. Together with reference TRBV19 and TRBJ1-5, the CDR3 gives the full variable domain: DGGITQSPKYLFRKEGQNVTLSCEQNLNHDAMYWYRQDPGQGLRLIYYSQIVNDFQKGDIAEGYSVSREKKESFPLTVTSAQKNPTAFYLCASSILGQPQHFGDGTRLSIL.

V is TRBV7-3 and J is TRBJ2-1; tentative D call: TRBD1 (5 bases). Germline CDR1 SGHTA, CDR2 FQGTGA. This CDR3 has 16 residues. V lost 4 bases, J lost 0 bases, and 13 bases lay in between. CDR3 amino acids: CASSSEPGLSYNEQFF. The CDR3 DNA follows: TGTGCCAGCAGCTCGGAACCAGGGCTCTCCTACAATGAGCAGTTCTTC.

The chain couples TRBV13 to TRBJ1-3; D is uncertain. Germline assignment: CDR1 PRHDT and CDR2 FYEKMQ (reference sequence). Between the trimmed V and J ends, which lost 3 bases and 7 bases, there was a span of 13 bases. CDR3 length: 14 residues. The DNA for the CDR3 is TGTGCCAGCAGCTTGAGATTTCTTAGGAACACCATATATTTT. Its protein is CASSLRFLRNTIYF.

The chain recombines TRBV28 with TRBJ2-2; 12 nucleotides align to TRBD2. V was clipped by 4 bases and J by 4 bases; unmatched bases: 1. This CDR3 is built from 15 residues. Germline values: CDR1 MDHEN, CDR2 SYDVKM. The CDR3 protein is CASSSSGRVTGELFF. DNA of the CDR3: TGTGCCAGCAGTTCTAGCGGGAGGGTCACCGGGGAGCTGTTTTTT.

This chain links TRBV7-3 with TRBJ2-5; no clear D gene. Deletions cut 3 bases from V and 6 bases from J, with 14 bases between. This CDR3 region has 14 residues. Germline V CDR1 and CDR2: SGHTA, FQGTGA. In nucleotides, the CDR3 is TGTGCCAGCAGCTTTTCCGCAGGCCTGAAGACCCAGTACTTC. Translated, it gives CASSFSAGLKTQYF.

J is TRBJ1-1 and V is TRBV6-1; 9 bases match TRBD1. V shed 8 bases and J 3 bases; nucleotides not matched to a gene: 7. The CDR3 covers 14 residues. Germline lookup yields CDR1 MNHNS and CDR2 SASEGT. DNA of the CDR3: TGTGCCAGCGGACAGGGGTTTTTGGACACTGAAGCTTTCTTT. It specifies CASGQGFLDTEAFF.

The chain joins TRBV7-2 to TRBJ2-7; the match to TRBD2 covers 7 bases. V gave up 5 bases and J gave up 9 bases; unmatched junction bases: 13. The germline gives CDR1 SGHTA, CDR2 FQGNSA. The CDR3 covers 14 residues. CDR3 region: CASSKLSRGEGQYF. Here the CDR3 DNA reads TGTGCCAGCAGCAAACTCTCACGAGGGGAGGGGCAGTACTTC.

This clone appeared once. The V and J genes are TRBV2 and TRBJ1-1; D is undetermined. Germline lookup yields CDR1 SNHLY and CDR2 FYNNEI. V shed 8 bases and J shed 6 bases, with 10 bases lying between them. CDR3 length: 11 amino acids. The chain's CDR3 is CASRRAAEAFF. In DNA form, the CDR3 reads TGTGCCAGCCGGAGGGCCGCTGAAGCTTTCTTT.

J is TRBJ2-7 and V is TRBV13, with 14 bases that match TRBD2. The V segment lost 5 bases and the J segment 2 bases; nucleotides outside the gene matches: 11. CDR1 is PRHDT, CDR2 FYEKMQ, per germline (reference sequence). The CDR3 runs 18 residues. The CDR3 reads CASSQGTSGSSWAYEQYF. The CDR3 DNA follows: TGTGCCAGCAGCCAGGGGACTAGCGGGAGTTCATGGGCCTACGAGCAGTACTTC.

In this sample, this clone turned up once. CDR3 in DNA: TGTGCCAGCAGCTTCAGGGACGAGCAGTACTTC. It translates to CASSFRDEQYF. The chain uses TRBV5-6 and TRBJ2-7, with TRBD1 as a possible D gene (5 bases). Germline V lookup: CDR1 SGHDT, CDR2 YYEEEE. V was clipped by 2 bases and J by 5 bases, with 5 bases between them. This CDR3 is 11 amino acids long.

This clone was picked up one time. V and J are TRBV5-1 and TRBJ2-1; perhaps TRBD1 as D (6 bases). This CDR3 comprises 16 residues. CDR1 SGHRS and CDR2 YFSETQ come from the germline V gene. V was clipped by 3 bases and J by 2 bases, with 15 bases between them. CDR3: CASSSPDRFPYNEQFF. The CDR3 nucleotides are TGCGCCAGCAGCTCCCCCGACAGGTTCCCCTACAATGAGCAGTTCTTC. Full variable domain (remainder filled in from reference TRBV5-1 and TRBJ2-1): KAGVTQTPRYLIKTRGQQVTLSCSPISGHRSVSWYQQTPGQGLQFLFEYFSETQRNKGNFPGRFSGRQFSNSRSEMNVSTLELGDSALYLCASSSPDRFPYNEQFFGPGTRLTVL.

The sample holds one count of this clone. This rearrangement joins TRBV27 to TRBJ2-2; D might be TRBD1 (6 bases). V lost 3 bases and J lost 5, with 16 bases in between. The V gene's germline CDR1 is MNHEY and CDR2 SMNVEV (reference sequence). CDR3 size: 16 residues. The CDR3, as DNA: TGTGCCAGCAGTTTCTTTACAGGGTGGGGAACCGGGGAGCTGTTTTTT. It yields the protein CASSFFTGWGTGELFF.

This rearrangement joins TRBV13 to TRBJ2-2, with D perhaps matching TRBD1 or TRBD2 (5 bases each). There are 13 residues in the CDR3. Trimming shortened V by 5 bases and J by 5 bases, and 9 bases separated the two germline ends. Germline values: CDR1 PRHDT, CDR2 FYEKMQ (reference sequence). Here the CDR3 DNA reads TGTGCCAGCAGCAGGGACCCGACCGGGGAGCTGTTTTTT. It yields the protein CASSRDPTGELFF.

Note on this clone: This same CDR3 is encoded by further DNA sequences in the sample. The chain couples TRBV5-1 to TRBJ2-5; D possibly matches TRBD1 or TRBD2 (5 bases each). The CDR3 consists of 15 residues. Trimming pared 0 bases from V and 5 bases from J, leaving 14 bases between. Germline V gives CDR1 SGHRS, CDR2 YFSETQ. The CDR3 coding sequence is TGCGCCAGCAGCTTGGTAGGGACCGGGGAGGAGACCCAGTACTTC. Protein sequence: CASSLVGTGEETQYF.

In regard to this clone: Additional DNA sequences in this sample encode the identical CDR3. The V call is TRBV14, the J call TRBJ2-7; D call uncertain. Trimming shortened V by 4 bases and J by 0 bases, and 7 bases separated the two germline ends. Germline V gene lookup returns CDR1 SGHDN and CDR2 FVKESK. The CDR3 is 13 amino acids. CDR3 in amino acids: CASSRTGSYEQYF. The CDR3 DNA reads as TGTGCCAGCAGCCGGACGGGCTCCTACGAGCAGTACTTC.

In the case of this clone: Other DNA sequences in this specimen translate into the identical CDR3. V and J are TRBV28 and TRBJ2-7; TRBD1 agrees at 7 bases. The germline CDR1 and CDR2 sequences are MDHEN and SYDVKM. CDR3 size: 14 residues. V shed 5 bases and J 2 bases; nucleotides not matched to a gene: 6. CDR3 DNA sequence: TGTGCCAGCAGTCCACCCGGGACAGCCTACGAGCAGTACTTC. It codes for CASSPPGTAYEQYF.

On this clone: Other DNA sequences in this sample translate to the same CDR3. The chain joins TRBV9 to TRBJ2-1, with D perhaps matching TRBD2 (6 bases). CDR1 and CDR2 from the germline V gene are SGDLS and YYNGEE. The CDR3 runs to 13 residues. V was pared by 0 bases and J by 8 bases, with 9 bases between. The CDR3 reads CASSVGPGDEQFF. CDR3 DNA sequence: TGTGCCAGCAGCGTAGGCCCGGGGGATGAGCAGTTCTTC.

The CDR3, as DNA: TGTGCCACCAGCAAAGGACAGGGCACCTACGAGCAGTACTTC. Translated: CATSKGQGTYEQYF. The chain carries TRBV15 and TRBJ2-7; 8 bases line up with TRBD1. This CDR3 comprises 14 residues. J was trimmed by 2 bases and V by 4 bases; bases with no gene match: 4. Germline CDR1 and CDR2: LNHNV and YYDKDF (reference sequence).